Each of the 14 T cell receptor beta chains below was sequenced from the same sample in a study of T cells in Graves' hyperthyroidism and ophthalmopathy. TCR beta CDR3 regions were amplified from RNA transcripts. An initial round of RT-PCR targeting the TCR CDR3 relied on the HTBI primer set. TCRdb itself ran the multiplex PCR reads through MiXCR, one entry per CDR3 protein. In the table there are 330,000 or so distinct CDR3 sequences, roughly 19% of which are singletons. The sequencing sample was made of blood. The receptors stem from a man over 45 with Graves' ophthalmopathy.

CDR3 sequence reads: CASSLVGALTSGNTIYF. CDR3 bases: TGTGCCAGCAGCTTGGTGGGCGCCCTGACCTCTGGAAACACCATATATTTT. The chain uses TRBV5-4 and TRBJ1-3; D unclear. Trimming removed 0 bases from V and 0 bases from J, with 13 bases in between. The CDR3 extends over 17 amino acids. Germline assignment: CDR1 SGHNT and CDR2 YYREEE (reference sequence).

A remark on this clonotype: A much larger clone sits a single nucleotide away, making a read error possible. Here the CDR3 omits its conserved ending phenylalanine or tryptophan, so a read error is the likely source. The chain couples TRBV11-2 to TRBJ1-1; 9 nucleotides align to TRBD1. Germline CDR1 is SGHAT and CDR2 is FQNNGV. The CDR3 contains 13 residues. V shed 5 bases, J shed 5 bases, and the junction held 3 bases outside the gene matches. The CDR3 reads CASSRTGVTEAFS. The CDR3 DNA reads TGTGCCAGCAGCCGGACAGGGGTTACTGAAGCTTTCTCT.

The V and J genes are TRBV25-1 and TRBJ2-3, with D tentatively TRBD2 (6 bases). Germline-derived CDR1 and CDR2 are MGHDK and SYGVNS. Trimming removed 3 bases from V and 0 bases from J, with 16 bases in between. The CDR3 length is 17 residues. CDR3 residues: CASSEGRLSGSTDTQYF. CDR3 DNA: TGTGCCAGCAGTGAGGGGAGACTAAGCGGGAGCACAGATACGCAGTATTTT.

The table lists this clonotype with a few counts. The J gene is TRBJ2-2, the V gene TRBV6-1, with 10 positions matching TRBD1. From germline, CDR1 is MNHNS and CDR2 SASEGT. The CDR3 consists of 17 residues. Unmatched junction bases numbered 8, after V lost 6 bases and J lost 1 base. CDR3: CASSFDRGPVNTGELFF. The CDR3 DNA reads TGTGCCAGCAGCTTCGACAGGGGGCCCGTGAACACCGGGGAGCTGTTTTTT.

This clonotype has ten or more counts. This chain joins TRBV3-1 and TRBJ2-5; TRBD1 might be the D (6 bases). CDR3 length: 16 residues. With 4 bases removed from V and 2 bases from J, the gap between germline ends came to 17 bases. The germline gives CDR1 LGHDT, CDR2 YNNKEL (reference sequence). CDR3 bases: TGTGCCAGCAGCCTCAGCGGTACAGGGTTGCAAGAGACCCAGTACTTC. It encodes CASSLSGTGLQETQYF.

This clonotype was found many times. CDR3 DNA: TGTGCCAGCAGGTGGGACTACGAGCAGTACTTC. Translating gives CASRWDYEQYF. The chain carries TRBV28 and TRBJ2-7; D uncertain. This CDR3 region has 11 residues. The V end was cut by 6 bases, the J end by 3 bases, with 6 bases between. The germline V gene has CDR1 MDHEN and CDR2 SYDVKM.

This clonotype was picked up many times. This chain connects TRBV27 to TRBJ1-2; TRBD1 matches 10 bases. Trimming removed 5 bases from V and 8 bases from J; junction bases left unmatched: 14. The CDR3 covers 16 residues. Germline V lookup: CDR1 MNHEY, CDR2 SMNVEV (reference sequence). CDR3 in amino acids: CASSDLTGGVLRGYTF. In DNA, the CDR3 is TGTGCCAGCAGTGACTTGACAGGGGGCGTTCTGCGAGGCTACACCTTC.

The sample holds many counts of this clonotype. CDR3 loop: CASSIRRGEVNTEAFF. As DNA, the CDR3 is TGTGCCAGCTCCATTCGGCGGGGAGAGGTGAACACTGAAGCTTTCTTT. The rearrangement joins TRBV18 to TRBJ1-1; D unresolved. Germline V gene lookup returns CDR1 KGHSH and CDR2 LQKENI. The CDR3 extends over 16 amino acids. The ends were cut back, 6 bases at V and 0 bases at J, with 17 bases in the middle.

The gene calls are TRBV7-9 and TRBJ2-4; D may be TRBD1 (5 bases). With 0 bases removed from V and 1 base from J, the gap between germline ends came to 16 bases. CDR3 length: 18 residues. Germline CDR1 and CDR2: SEHNR and FQNEAQ (reference sequence). This CDR3 is CASSLASLRGPAKNIQYF. The CDR3 bases are TGTGCCAGCAGCTTAGCCTCCCTAAGGGGCCCCGCCAAAAACATTCAGTACTTC. Based on the CDR3 plus reference TRBV7-9 and TRBJ2-4, the full variable domain is DTGVSQNPRHKITKRGQNVTFRCDPISEHNRLYWYRQTLGQGPEFLTYFQNEAQLEKSRLLSDRFSAERPKGSFSTLEIQRTEQGDSAMYLCASSLASLRGPAKNIQYFGAGTRLSVL.

The chain uses TRBV2 and TRBJ1-2, with D possibly matching TRBD1 (5 bases). CDR1 is SNHLY, CDR2 FYNNEI, per germline. The V end was cut by 3 bases, the J end by 0 bases, with 11 bases between. There are 15 residues in the CDR3. In nucleotides, the CDR3 is TGTGCCAGCAGTGATCCTTCAGGGTCTAACTATGGCTACACCTTC. Protein: CASSDPSGSNYGYTF.

There are many counts of this clonotype. The V call is TRBV28, the J call TRBJ1-5, with 9 nucleotides matching TRBD1. V lost 0 bases to trimming and J lost 4 bases; unmatched junction nucleotides: 4. This CDR3 region has 16 residues. Germline lookup yields CDR1 MDHEN and CDR2 SYDVKM. The CDR3 sequence: CASSLWGTGTNQPQHF. The CDR3 nucleotides are TGTGCCAGCAGTTTATGGGGGACAGGGACAAATCAGCCCCAGCATTTT. The whole variable domain, remainder taken from reference TRBV28 and TRBJ1-5, is DVKVTQSSRYLVKRTGEKVFLECVQDMDHENMFWYRQDPGLGLRLIYFSYDVKMKEKGDIPEGYSVSREKKERFSLILESASTNQTSMYLCASSLWGTGTNQPQHFGDGTRLSIL.

This clonotype occurred many times. Compared with germline, one end of the junction differs, possibly owing to a read error. The chain combines TRBV28 with TRBJ1-1; possibly TRBD1 for D (6 bases). Germline V lookup: CDR1 MDHEN, CDR2 SYDVKM. This CDR3 region has 17 residues. The CDR3 coding sequence is TGTGCCGGCAGCGGCGCAAGCAGGGGCACCCAGAACACTGAAGCTTTCTTT. Its protein product is CAGSGASRGTQNTEAFF.

This clonotype was recorded many times. The CDR3 reads CASSQGYPYEQYF. The DNA of the CDR3 is TGTGCCAGCAGCCAGGGATATCCCTACGAGCAGTACTTC. The chain joins TRBV2 to TRBJ2-7, with D perhaps matching TRBD1 (5 bases). The CDR3 runs 13 residues. Trimming stripped 6 bases from V and 2 bases from J, with 11 bases between. Germline CDR1 and CDR2: SNHLY and FYNNEI.

This clonotype was seen at least ten times. The V gene is TRBV12-3 or TRBV12-4, the J gene TRBJ2-7, with D hard to call. V lost 2 bases and J 2 bases, leaving 10 bases between the germline ends. The CDR3 loop spans 14 amino acids. CDR3 protein: CASSLTDNPYEQYF. Here the CDR3 DNA reads TGTGCCAGCAGTTTAACTGACAATCCCTACGAGCAGTACTTC.